Ten or more counts support the clone carrying this TCR beta chain. No antigen is known for it. Unique molecular identifiers were used in preparing the TCRbeta library. One entry per CDR3 protein, called by TCRdb with MiXCR from the PCR reads. The sample holds 600,000 to 800,000 distinct CDR3 sequences, around 13% seen once. Germline CDR1 reads KGHDR; CDR2 reads SFDVKD. This CDR3 has 14 residues. The V end lost 4 bases, the J end lost 7 bases, and 13 bases lay between the germline ends. These data come from a study of T-cell reconstitution after alpha-beta-depleted transplantation in children. Overall study results and limits: Expanded graft clones numbering several hundred reportedly gave rise to alpha-beta T cells about two months after transplant.

Here the sequenced sample was PBMCs, taken before TCRalphabeta/CD19-depleted stem cell transplant. This chain joins TRBV24-1 and TRBJ1-5; the D gene is possibly TRBD1 (6 bases). The TCR was taken from a girl aged 2-10 years with congenital amegakaryocytic thrombocytopenia, due to receive a stem cell transplant. CDR3 sequence reads: CATSEGAFAQPQHF. The CDR3 region has the DNA TGTGCCACCAGTGAGGGGGCTTTCGCGCAGCCCCAGCATTTT.